The next 29 T cell receptor beta chains were all read from a single sample in a study of response to subunit inactivated influenza vaccine. One entry per CDR3 protein results from TCRdb running MiXCR on the RT-PCR reads. Of approximately 530,000 distinct CDR3 sequences in the sample, less than 7.5% were seen once. The sample here was PBMCs from blood, taken 23 months after vaccination. Receptors were obtained from a man aged 45 to 75 who received an inactivated influenza vaccine.

The chain employs TRBV20-1 and TRBJ2-1, with 9 nucleotides matching TRBD2. Germline V lookup: CDR1 DFQATT, CDR2 SNEGSKA (reference sequence). The CDR3 loop spans 16 amino acids. The ends lost 1 base at V and 8 bases at J; junction bases unmatched: 12. CDR3 region: CSARVYGREGRDEQFF. For the CDR3, the DNA is TGCAGTGCTAGAGTTTATGGGCGGGAGGGCAGAGATGAGCAGTTCTTC.

This chain's CDR3 is CSATGSGGTNEQFF. CDR3 sequence (DNA): TGCAGTGCCACCGGGAGCGGGGGGACCAATGAGCAGTTCTTC. This sequence joins TRBV20-1 and TRBJ2-1, with 9 bases that match TRBD2. J was trimmed by 6 bases and V by 6 bases; bases with no gene match: 9. Germline CDR1 DFQATT, CDR2 SNEGSKA (reference sequence). This CDR3 has 14 amino acids.

The chain carries TRBV5-1 and TRBJ1-3; D not certain. The CDR3 is 16 amino acids. V shed 4 bases and J shed 4 bases, with 18 bases lying between them. Germline V gene sequence: CDR1 SGHRS, CDR2 YFSETQ. DNA for the CDR3: TGCGCCAGCAGCCATCTGGGGAGGGCCGACGGAAACACCATATATTTT. Residues: CASSHLGRADGNTIYF.

The J gene is TRBJ1-3, the V gene TRBV18; 8 bases are shared with TRBD1. The V gene's germline CDR1 is KGHSH and CDR2 LQKENI. The CDR3 runs 16 residues. With V trimmed by 6 bases and J by 0 bases, 7 bases remained unmatched. CDR3 coding DNA: TGTGCCAGCTCTAGGGGACAGGTCCGCTCTGGAAACACCATATATTTT. This sequence encodes CASSRGQVRSGNTIYF. Based on the CDR3 plus reference TRBV18 and TRBJ1-3, the full variable domain is NAGVMQNPRHLVRRRGQEARLRCSPMKGHSHVYWYRQLPEEGLKFMVYLQKENIIDESGMPKERFSAEFPKEGPSILRIQQVVRGDSAAYFCASSRGQVRSGNTIYFGEGSWLTVV.

This clonotype was observed many times. The chain uses TRBV21-1 and TRBJ2-7; TRBD1, the table's D call, lacks a check against the DNA. TRBV21-1 is a recognized pseudogene. CDR3 length: 18 amino acids. CDR3 region: CASSKARHGTASSYEQYF. CDR3 DNA sequence: TGTGCCAGCAGCAAAGCGCGACATGGGACAGCGAGCTCCTACGAGCAGTACTTC.

This clonotype was counted ten times or more. The chain joins TRBV10-3 to TRBJ2-2; 9 bases are shared with TRBD2. The trim removed 0 bases at V and 4 bases at J, leaving 3 bases unmatched. The CDR3 extends over 16 amino acids. Germline V gives CDR1 ENHRY, CDR2 SYGVKD. The CDR3 DNA reads TGTGCCATCAGTGAGTCGACTAGCGGCCGCACCGGGGAGCTGTTTTTT. Its protein product is CAISESTSGRTGELFF.

V is TRBV6-1 and J is TRBJ2-1, with TRBD2 matching 11 bases. CDR1 and CDR2 from the germline V gene are MNHNS and SASEGT. J was trimmed by 7 bases and V by 7 bases; bases with no gene match: 9. This CDR3 region has 15 residues. The CDR3, as DNA: TGTGCCAGCAACAAACTAGCGGGAGTCTTTAATGAGCAGTTCTTC. Translating gives CASNKLAGVFNEQFF.

This clonotype was counted only a few times. The CDR3 DNA reads as TGTGCCACCAGCTACACTGCGGGAGGGACAGGGGGGGGTGAGCAGTTCTTC. Its protein is CATSYTAGGTGGGEQFF. V gene TRBV15 combines with J gene TRBJ2-1, with TRBD1 matching 11 bases. CDR3 length equals 17 residues. V lost 5 bases, J lost 9 bases, and 15 bases stayed unmatched. CDR1 and CDR2 from the germline V gene are LNHNV and YYDKDF (reference sequence).

This clonotype occurred a few times. This rearrangement joins TRBV4-3 to TRBJ2-1; D gene uncertain. Per the germline V gene, CDR1 is LGHNA and CDR2 is YSLEER. The CDR3 is 14 amino acids. The ends were cut back, 0 bases at V and 7 bases at J, with 10 bases in the middle. DNA of the CDR3: TGCGCCAGCAGCCAAGAGAGTGGGCAAAATGAGCAGTTCTTC. This sequence encodes CASSQESGQNEQFF.

The chain links TRBV6-1 to TRBJ1-1; 9 bases are shared with TRBD1. The germline V gene encodes CDR1 MNHNS and CDR2 SASEGT. The CDR3 is 14 residues long. Trimming at V came to 6 bases and at J to 4 bases, leaving 6 bases not matched to a gene. The CDR3 reads CASSLEQGATEAFF. CDR3 in DNA: TGTGCCAGCAGCCTAGAACAGGGGGCCACTGAAGCTTTCTTT.

The V call is TRBV9, the J call TRBJ2-4; D may match TRBD1 or TRBD2 (5 bases each). Germline loops: CDR1 SGDLS, CDR2 YYNGEE. This CDR3 is 16 amino acids long. Trimming left V 4 bases short and J 8 bases short, with 22 bases between. The CDR3, as DNA: TGTGCCAGCAGCAGAGGGGTTGGGGGTCGGGTTGACATTCAGTACTTC. This sequence encodes CASSRGVGGRVDIQYF.

As DNA, the CDR3 is TGCGCCAGCAGCCAAGGGGGCAGGGGCGTCACTGAAGCTTTCTTT. Its protein product is CASSQGGRGVTEAFF. This rearrangement joins TRBV4-3 to TRBJ1-1, with TRBD1 as a possible D gene (6 bases). The CDR3 totals 15 residues. Trimming removed 1 base at V and 4 bases at J, with 13 bases between. The V gene's germline CDR1 is LGHNA and CDR2 YSLEER.

This chain uses TRBV7-8 with TRBJ1-4, with a possible D match to TRBD1 (5 bases). Looked up from germline, CDR1 is SGHVS and CDR2 is FQNEAQ. Trimming took off 1 base at V and 5 bases at J, with 14 bases between the two ends. The CDR3 covers 16 residues. For the CDR3, the DNA is TGTGCCAGCAGCTTAGGGGGTGCAGGGTTAAATGAAAAACTGTTTTTT. This codes for CASSLGGAGLNEKLFF.

V is TRBV27 and J is TRBJ2-2; TRBD1 matches 9 bases. The germline V gene has CDR1 MNHEY and CDR2 SMNVEV (reference sequence). The ends lost 6 bases at V and 6 bases at J; junction bases unmatched: 2. The CDR3 length is 13 residues. The CDR3 region has the DNA TGTGCCAGCAGGGGGACAGGGTCCGGGGAGCTGTTTTTT. It is translated as CASRGTGSGELFF.

This clonotype showed up many times. V usage is TRBV20-1 and J usage is TRBJ2-3; 12 bases map to TRBD2. V dropped 3 bases and J dropped 9; count of bases not matched to a gene: 10. This CDR3 is built from 15 residues. The germline V gene encodes CDR1 DFQATT and CDR2 SNEGSKA (reference sequence). This CDR3 is CSARFLAGGSETQYF. CDR3 in DNA: TGCAGTGCTAGGTTCCTAGCGGGAGGGAGTGAGACGCAGTATTTT.

V usage is TRBV14 and J usage is TRBJ2-1; no clear D gene. This CDR3 spans 12 amino acids. Trimming cost V 4 bases and J 7 bases, with 8 bases left between them. Per the germline V gene, CDR1 is SGHDN and CDR2 is FVKESK. CDR3 sequence reads: CASSRFRNEQFF. The CDR3 DNA reads as TGTGCCAGCAGCCGTTTTAGGAATGAGCAGTTCTTC.

Many counts were recorded for this clonotype. The CDR3 nucleotides read TGCGCCAGCAGCCACTCGACAGGGAGGAGGCATGCTTTCTTT. It yields the protein CASSHSTGRRHAFF. This chain links TRBV4-3 with TRBJ1-1; 7 bases are a match to TRBD1. The CDR3 contains 14 residues. From germline, CDR1 is LGHNA and CDR2 YSLEER. The V gene end was trimmed by 3 bases and the J gene end by 11 bases; junction bases not matched to a gene: 12.

The V call is TRBV20-1, the J call TRBJ2-5; maybe TRBD2 (5 bases). V gave up 6 bases and J gave up 0 bases, with 8 bases separating them. The length of the CDR3 is 12 residues. Germline CDR1 reads DFQATT; CDR2 reads SNEGSKA (reference sequence). CDR3 loop: CSAAGDQETQYF. The CDR3 nucleotides read TGCAGTGCAGCCGGGGACCAAGAGACCCAGTACTTC.

The chain uses TRBV6-1 and TRBJ1-1; maybe TRBD1 (5 bases). V lost 8 bases to trimming and J lost 7 bases, with 20 bases between them. CDR3 length equals 14 residues. Germline loops: CDR1 MNHNS, CDR2 SASEGT. DNA of the CDR3: TGTGCCAGCCAGCGAGAGGGGCAGCTCCTTGAAGCTTTCTTT. Its protein is CASQREGQLLEAFF.

This clonotype came up many times. This chain connects TRBV5-6 to TRBJ2-5, with 7 nucleotides matching TRBD2. Germline V gene sequence: CDR1 SGHDT, CDR2 YYEEEE. The CDR3 consists of 14 residues. Unmatched junction bases numbered 4, after V lost 4 bases and J lost 1 base. This CDR3 reads CASSIPGGQETQYF. In DNA form, the CDR3 reads TGTGCCAGCAGCATACCGGGAGGCCAAGAGACCCAGTACTTC.

In this sample, this clonotype turned up many times. V usage is TRBV2 and J usage is TRBJ1-6, with 7 positions matching TRBD1. This CDR3 is built from 14 residues. Germline CDR1 reads SNHLY; CDR2 reads FYNNEI. V lost 4 bases to trimming and J lost 7 bases; unmatched junction nucleotides: 4. The CDR3 region is CASSALTGNSPLHF. The CDR3 nucleotides are TGTGCCAGCAGTGCGTTGACAGGGAATTCACCCCTCCACTTT.

This clonotype was counted at least ten times. The chain carries TRBV7-9 and TRBJ2-7; D unresolved. This CDR3 comprises 12 residues. V was shortened by 1 base and J by 3 bases, with 4 bases between the two germline ends. Germline CDR1 reads SEHNR; CDR2 reads FQNEAQ (reference sequence). This chain's CDR3 is CASSLEIYEQYF. The CDR3 coding sequence is TGTGCCAGCAGCTTAGAAATCTACGAGCAGTACTTC.

This clonotype was detected a few times. The rearrangement uses TRBV20-1 and TRBJ1-5; TRBD1 is a possible D gene (5 bases). The V gene's germline CDR1 is DFQATT and CDR2 SNEGSKA (reference sequence). Trimming shortened V by 3 bases and J by 1 base, and 10 bases separated the two germline ends. This CDR3 comprises 14 residues. This chain's CDR3 is CSASPGDSNQPQHF. The CDR3 nucleotides are TGCAGTGCTAGTCCCGGGGACAGCAATCAGCCCCAGCATTTT.

The chain is built from TRBV7-9 and TRBJ2-6; D perhaps matches TRBD1 (6 bases). Germline CDR1 reads SEHNR; CDR2 reads FQNEAQ (reference sequence). V was shortened by 4 bases and J by 0 bases, with 10 bases between the two germline ends. The CDR3 runs to 16 residues. The CDR3 DNA is TGTGCCAGCAGCTCCGGGACATACTCTGGGGCCAACGTCCTGACTTTC. Amino acids: CASSSGTYSGANVLTF. The full variable domain, its missing parts supplied by reference TRBV7-9 and TRBJ2-6, is DTGVSQNPRHKITKRGQNVTFRCDPISEHNRLYWYRQTLGQGPEFLTYFQNEAQLEKSRLLSDRFSAERPKGSFSTLEIQRTEQGDSAMYLCASSSGTYSGANVLTFGAGSRLTVL.

This clonotype was observed at least ten times. The genes are TRBV7-6 and TRBJ2-5; no clear D gene. The CDR3 runs to 14 residues. V was trimmed by 6 bases and J by 4 bases, leaving 15 bases between them. The V gene's germline CDR1 is SGHVS and CDR2 FNYEAQ. The CDR3 DNA reads as TGTGCCAGCAGTCCGGGCCCCAGAGGAGAGACCCAGTACTTC. Translated, it gives CASSPGPRGETQYF.

This clonotype was observed at least ten times. This rearrangement joins TRBV3-1 to TRBJ2-1; D might be TRBD2 (6 bases). This CDR3 contains 14 residues. Looked up from germline, CDR1 is LGHDT and CDR2 is YNNKEL (reference sequence). Trimming pared 4 bases from V and 7 bases from J, leaving 14 bases between. The CDR3 loop reads CASSRAEGWNEQFF. Here the CDR3 DNA reads TGTGCCAGCAGCCGGGCGGAGGGTTGGAATGAGCAGTTCTTC.

The CDR3 here is CASSPSLNNYGYTF. The CDR3 DNA is TGTGCCAGCAGCCCCAGCCTTAATAACTATGGCTACACCTTC. This chain connects TRBV11-2 to TRBJ1-2; D unclear. The V gene's germline CDR1 is SGHAT and CDR2 FQNNGV. This CDR3 spans 14 amino acids. Trimming left V 5 bases short and J 1 base short, with 11 bases between.

This clonotype was seen more than once but under ten times. This chain links TRBV30 with TRBJ1-5, with D unresolved. The germline gives CDR1 GTSNPN, CDR2 SVGIG (reference sequence). This CDR3 is built from 14 residues. Between the trimmed V and J ends, which lost 0 bases and 3 bases, there was a span of 9 bases. In DNA form, the CDR3 reads TGTGCCTGGAGTGTCGGCCCGATCAATCAGCCCCAGCATTTT. It specifies CAWSVGPINQPQHF.

This clonotype appeared a few times. DNA of the CDR3: TGCAGTGCTGGCCGTGCTAGCCGGGGTGGTGAGCAGTTCTTC. This translates into CSAGRASRGGEQFF. The chain employs TRBV20-1 and TRBJ2-1; D possibly corresponds to TRBD2 (5 bases). The CDR3 is 14 residues long. Germline CDR1 reads DFQATT; CDR2 reads SNEGSKA (reference sequence). The V end was cut by 5 bases, the J end by 9 bases, with 20 bases between.